A selection of T cell receptor beta chains follows, all from one sample in a study of cytomegalovirus exposure and HLA in healthy donors. TCRdb keeps only in-frame clones here, not all; method: immunoSEQ multiplex PCR. The table lists about 100,000 clones, around 74% of them singletons, with more than 6% in the top ten. The specimen sequenced was PBMCs. The receptors were sampled from a man aged 40-49 years in good health and CMV-seropositive. Each CDR3 is given with its conserved first and last residue. D genes are given only for firm matches. A clone size is listed for some rows: how often the clone was seen (once, few, many), or a class if it is expanded.

- | TRBD1 | TRBJ1-2 | TRBV14 | CASSQPTFRTGIHYGYTF | TGTGCCAGCAGCCAGCCCACCTTCCGGACAGGAATCCACTATGGCTACACCTTC
- | - | TRBJ2-5 | TRBV5-4 | CASRDSQETQYF | TGTGCCAGCAGGGACTCGCAAGAGACCCAGTACTTC
- | - | TRBJ2-7 | TRBV28 | CASSLGAGTYEQYF | TGTGCCAGCAGTTTAGGGGCAGGAACCTACGAGCAGTACTTC
- | - | TRBJ2-1 | TRBV5-4 | CASSPSGGSRGNEQFF | TGTGCCAGCAGCCCATCAGGCGGGAGCAGGGGCAATGAGCAGTTCTTC
- | TRBD2 | TRBJ2-3 | TRBV5-6 | CASSLNPISGGLSLYF | TGTGCCAGCAGCTTGAACCCCATTAGCGGGGGGCTTAGTTTGTATTTT
few | - | TRBJ2-4 | TRBV7-8 | CASSLGLSQGSRAKNIQYF | TGTGCCAGCAGCTTAGGGTTGTCGCAGGGGTCTCGAGCCAAAAACATTCAGTACTTC
- | - | TRBJ2-3 | TRBV6-6 | CASSYSGLSTDTQYF | TGTGCCAGCAGTTACTCGGGGCTTAGCACAGATACGCAGTATTTT
- | TRBD1 | TRBJ2-5 | TRBV5-6 | CASSGGTGGGETQYF | TGTGCCAGCAGCGGGGGGACAGGGGGCGGAGAGACCCAGTACTTC
- | - | TRBJ2-7 | TRBV6-1 | CASSELVPTYEQYF | TGTGCCAGCAGTGAATTAGTCCCAACCTACGAGCAGTACTTC
few | TRBD2 | TRBJ2-3 | TRBV6-5 | CASSPGLATDTQYF | TGTGCCAGCAGTCCCGGACTAGCCACAGATACGCAGTATTTT
- | TRBD1 | TRBJ1-2 | TRBV28 | CASSSGQGADGYTF | TGTGCCAGCAGTTCGGGACAGGGGGCGGATGGCTACACCTTC